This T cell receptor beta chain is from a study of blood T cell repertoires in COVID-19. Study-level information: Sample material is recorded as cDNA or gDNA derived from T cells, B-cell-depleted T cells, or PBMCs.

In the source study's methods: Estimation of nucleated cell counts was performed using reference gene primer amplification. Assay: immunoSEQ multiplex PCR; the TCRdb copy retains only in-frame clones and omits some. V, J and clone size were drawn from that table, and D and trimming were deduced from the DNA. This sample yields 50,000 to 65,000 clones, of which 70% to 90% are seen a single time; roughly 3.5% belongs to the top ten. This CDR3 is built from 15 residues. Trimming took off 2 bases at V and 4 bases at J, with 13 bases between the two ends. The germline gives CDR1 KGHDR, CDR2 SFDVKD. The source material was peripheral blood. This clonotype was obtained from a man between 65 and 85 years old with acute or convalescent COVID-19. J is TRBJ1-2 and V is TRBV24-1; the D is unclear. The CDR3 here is CATSDSRSVPYGYTF. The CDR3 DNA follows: TGTGCCACCAGTGATTCTCGGTCTGTCCCCTATGGCTACACCTTC.